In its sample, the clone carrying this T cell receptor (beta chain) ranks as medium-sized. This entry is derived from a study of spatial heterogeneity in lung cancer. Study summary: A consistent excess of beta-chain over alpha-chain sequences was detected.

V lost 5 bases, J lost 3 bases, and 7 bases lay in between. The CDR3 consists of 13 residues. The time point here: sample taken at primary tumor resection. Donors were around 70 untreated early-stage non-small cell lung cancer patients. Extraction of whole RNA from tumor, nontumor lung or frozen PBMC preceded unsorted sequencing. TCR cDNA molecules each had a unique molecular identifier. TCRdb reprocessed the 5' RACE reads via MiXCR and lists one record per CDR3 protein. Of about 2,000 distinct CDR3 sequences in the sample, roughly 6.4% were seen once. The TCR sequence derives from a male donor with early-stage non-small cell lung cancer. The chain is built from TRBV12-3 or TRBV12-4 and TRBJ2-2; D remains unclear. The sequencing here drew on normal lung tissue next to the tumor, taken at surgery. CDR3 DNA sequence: TGTGCCAGCAGTCCTATTGACACCGGGGAGCTGTTTTTT. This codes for CASSPIDTGELFF.